This TCR beta chain was found in a study of ipilimumab plus nivolumab after autologous stem cell transplantation. Ipilimumab, 1 mg/kg, started 14 to 28 days after autologous transplant. Patients received nivolumab 3 mg/kg at weeks 1, 4, 7, 10, then fortnightly to week 26. Overall study results and limits: The authors say TCR, Treg and microbiome findings warrant further study.

Losses at the gene ends were 7 bases for V and 2 bases for J; bases not matched to a gene: 2. Germline lookup yields CDR1 LNHDA and CDR2 SQIVND (reference sequence). The CDR3 has 14 amino acids. Concerning this clone: The antigen is unknown.

Assay: immunoSEQ multiplex PCR; the TCRdb copy retains only in-frame clones and omits some. This table has 15,000 to 20,000 clones, 75% to 85% appearing once. The rearrangement uses TRBV19 and TRBJ1-3; 10 nucleotides agree with TRBD1. The source of this sequence is a male donor with diffuse large B-cell lymphoma. Specimen: PBMCs, collected in a trial of ipilimumab plus nivolumab as post-transplant consolidation. As DNA, the CDR3 is TGTGCCAGTAAGGGACAGGGGACTGGAAACACCATATATTTT. It is translated as CASKGQGTGNTIYF.